This TCR beta chain was found in a study of blood T cell repertoires in COVID-19. Across the whole study: The United States, Italy and Spain supplied acute and convalescent COVID-19 samples. Sample material is recorded as cDNA or gDNA derived from T cells, B-cell-depleted T cells, or PBMCs.

Study processing details: Nucleated cell counts were estimated from reference gene primer amplification. Libraries were prepared by immunoSEQ multiplex PCR; TCRdb keeps only in-frame clonotypes and omits some of them. The DNA gave D and trimming, while V, J and clone size come from that table. The table records more than 90,000 clones, about nine tenths of them present only once. Germline values: CDR1 SGHNT, CDR2 YENEEA. This CDR3 comprises 14 residues. V dropped 1 base and J dropped 1 base, with 4 bases sitting between them. The rearrangement joins TRBV11-3 to TRBJ2-2; no firm D call. The receptor was derived from a human donor in a cohort sampled during active COVID-19. Sequenced sample: peripheral blood. CDR3 region: CASSLAGNTGELFF. CDR3 sequence (DNA): TGTGCCAGCAGCTTAGCCGGGAACACCGGGGAGCTGTTTTTT.